In its sample, the clone carrying this TCR beta chain was seen once. Its antigen remains unidentified. Trimming took off 7 bases at V and 2 bases at J, with 15 bases between the two ends. The CDR3 totals 13 residues. Germline loops: CDR1 SQVTM, CDR2 ANQGSEA. TCRdb processed the reads anew with MiXCR; each CDR3 protein has one entry. The table has roughly 640,000 distinct CDR3 sequences, 20% to 25% seen once. This sample stems from a study of T cell repertoires in cytomegalovirus infection. The overall study: Public TCR beta signatures were indicative of both CMV infection and a matching HLA type. Notes on the study in general: Cumulative frequency of public TCR beta families picked out carriers of CMV plus the relevant HLA. In two of eight donors, the top clonotype was HLA-C-restricted CMV-specific.

Sequenced sample: CD8+ T cells from PBMCs. The receptor's source is a human donor in good health (CMV status not recorded). Some clones in this sample may be carry-over from other donors' samples. V usage is TRBV29-1 and J usage is TRBJ2-7; TRBD1 might be the D (6 bases). The CDR3 coding sequence is TGCAGCGCCGGACCTGGGGACACCTACGAGCAGTACTTC. Encoded protein: CSAGPGDTYEQYF.